The 24 T cell receptor beta chains given below trace back to one sample, sequenced in a study of T cells in Graves' hyperthyroidism and ophthalmopathy. Amplification yielded TCR beta CDR3 regions, with RNA transcripts as the source. HTBI primers were employed in a first-round RT-PCR of the TCR CDR3. Using its own MiXCR run on the multiplex PCR reads, TCRdb lists one record per CDR3 protein. The sample has about 300,000 distinct CDR3 sequences, roughly 18% seen once; the top ten hold under 45%. Material: blood. Receptor source: a man over 45 with Graves' ophthalmopathy.

The chain combines TRBV20-1 with TRBJ2-7; D not resolved. Between the trimmed V and J ends, which lost 0 bases and 0 bases, there was a span of 9 bases. Germline CDR1 reads DFQATT; CDR2 reads SNEGSKA (reference sequence). The CDR3 totals 14 residues. The chain's CDR3 is CSARDGDTSYEQYF. In DNA, the CDR3 is TGCAGTGCTAGAGATGGTGACACCTCCTACGAGCAGTACTTC.

This clonotype was seen many times. The rearrangement links TRBV5-1 to TRBJ2-3; weak D call: TRBD1 (6 bases). The CDR3 length is 14 residues. Deletions cut 0 bases from V and 4 bases from J, with 9 bases between. Germline V CDR1 and CDR2: SGHRS, YFSETQ. The CDR3 bases are TGCGCCAGCAGCTTGGTCAGGGGATCAGATACGCAGTATTTT. It specifies CASSLVRGSDTQYF.

This clonotype was detected many times. The V and J genes are TRBV11-2 and TRBJ2-1; D is unclear. The CDR3 contains 13 residues. The germline V gene has CDR1 SGHAT and CDR2 FQNNGV. The germline V and J ends were trimmed by 1 base and 4 bases, with 5 bases remaining between them. The CDR3 loop is CASSLVLYNEQFF. The CDR3 DNA sequence: TGTGCCAGCAGCTTAGTTCTGTACAATGAGCAGTTCTTC. The full variable domain, completed using reference TRBV11-2 and TRBJ2-1, is EAGVAQSPRYKIIEKRQSVAFWCNPISGHATLYWYQQILGQGPKLLIQFQNNGVVDDSQLPKDRFSAERLKGVDSTLKIQPAKLEDSAVYLCASSLVLYNEQFFGPGTRLTVL.

This clonotype has more than one count but fewer than ten. The chain employs TRBV12-3 or TRBV12-4 and TRBJ1-5, with D unresolved. The CDR3 contains 12 residues. The V end lost 2 bases, the J end lost 6 bases, and 5 bases lay between the germline ends. The CDR3 reads CASSLSSQPQHF. The CDR3 bases are TGTGCCAGCAGTTTATCAAGTCAGCCCCAGCATTTT.

This clonotype was seen a few times. CDR3 sequence (DNA): TGTGCCAGCAGCTCCAGATCCGGGACCAACAATGAGCAGTTCTTC. Protein sequence: CASSSRSGTNNEQFF. J is TRBJ2-1 and V is TRBV7-3; D could derive from TRBD1 or TRBD2 (5 bases each). V was trimmed by 4 bases and J by 5 bases, leaving 15 bases between them. There are 15 residues in the CDR3. Germline CDR1 is SGHTA and CDR2 is FQGTGA.

This clonotype was found a few times. This chain links TRBV5-1 with TRBJ2-1, with D perhaps matching TRBD2 (6 bases). This CDR3 contains 15 residues. Germline-derived CDR1 and CDR2 are SGHRS and YFSETQ. V lost 4 bases to trimming and J lost 4 bases, with 15 bases between them. The CDR3 region is CASSGTSPFYNEQFF. The CDR3 bases are TGCGCCAGCAGCGGTACTAGCCCCTTTTACAATGAGCAGTTCTTC.

V is TRBV10-1 and J is TRBJ2-5; D not certain. CDR3 length: 13 residues. Between the trimmed V and J ends, which lost 5 bases and 2 bases, there was a span of 9 bases. Germline V lookup: CDR1 WNHNN, CDR2 SYGVQD (reference sequence). CDR3 DNA: TGCGCCAGCAGTTCGAGACTTCAAGAGACCCAGTACTTC. Translated: CASSSRLQETQYF.

The J gene is TRBJ1-5, the V gene TRBV20-1; D is uncertain. This CDR3 spans 13 amino acids. In germline, CDR1 is DFQATT, CDR2 SNEGSKA (reference sequence). Trimming took 5 bases from V and 5 from J, leaving 13 bases between them. The CDR3 sequence: CSAHRLTYQPQHF. The CDR3 nucleotides read TGCAGTGCTCACCGACTGACCTATCAGCCCCAGCATTTT.

This clonotype was counted at least ten times. The chain is built from TRBV28 and TRBJ2-7; 11 bases line up with TRBD1. V lost 5 bases to trimming and J lost 6 bases; unmatched junction nucleotides: 6. Germline V gene data show CDR1 as MDHEN and CDR2 as SYDVKM. This CDR3 region has 14 residues. Here the CDR3 DNA reads TGTGCCAGCAGTCCCACCGGGACAGGGGGCGAGCAGTACTTC. Translated, it gives CASSPTGTGGEQYF.

This clonotype appeared many times. The rearrangement links TRBV7-9 to TRBJ2-1; 13 bases align to TRBD2. Germline V gives CDR1 SEHNR, CDR2 FQNEAQ (reference sequence). V trimming: 5 bases; J trimming: 0 bases; junction bases outside the gene matches: 7. The CDR3 spans 18 residues. CDR3 nucleotides: TGTGCCAGCAGCCCGCGGACTAGCGGGAGAGGCTCCTACAATGAGCAGTTCTTC. Amino acid sequence: CASSPRTSGRGSYNEQFF. Filled out from reference TRBV7-9 and TRBJ2-1, the complete variable domain reads DTGVSQNPRHKITKRGQNVTFRCDPISEHNRLYWYRQTLGQGPEFLTYFQNEAQLEKSRLLSDRFSAERPKGSFSTLEIQRTEQGDSAMYLCASSPRTSGRGSYNEQFFGPGTRLTVL.

The chain links TRBV6-6 to TRBJ2-3; 10 bases match TRBD2. The CDR3 spans 16 residues. CDR1 MNHNY and CDR2 SVGAGI come from the germline V gene (reference sequence). The V and J ends lost 0 bases and 7 bases, in that order; junction bases with no gene match: 7. The CDR3 here is CASSYSIPSGRNTQYF. CDR3 nucleotide sequence: TGTGCCAGCAGTTACTCGATCCCTAGCGGGAGAAATACGCAGTATTTT.

This clonotype came up many times. The rearrangement links TRBV20-1 to TRBJ1-1; no clear D gene. CDR3 length: 14 amino acids. The germline V and J ends were trimmed by 6 bases and 5 bases, with 19 bases remaining between them. In germline, CDR1 is DFQATT, CDR2 SNEGSKA (reference sequence). The CDR3 DNA is TGCAGTGCCCAAGACGTGAGATGGGAAACTGAAGCTTTCTTT. The encoded protein is CSAQDVRWETEAFF.

CDR3 sequence (DNA): TGTGCCAGTAGTATCAGAAAGGGCACTGAAGCTTTCTTT. Encoded protein: CASSIRKGTEAFF. This chain joins TRBV19 and TRBJ1-1; D unclear. The CDR3 totals 13 residues. From germline, CDR1 is LNHDA and CDR2 SQIVND (reference sequence). Deletions cut 3 bases from V and 4 bases from J, with 9 bases between. The full variable domain, rest sourced from reference TRBV19 and TRBJ1-1, is DGGITQSPKYLFRKEGQNVTLSCEQNLNHDAMYWYRQDPGQGLRLIYYSQIVNDFQKGDIAEGYSVSREKKESFPLTVTSAQKNPTAFYLCASSIRKGTEAFFGQGTRLTVV.

The chain combines TRBV28 with TRBJ1-1; perhaps TRBD1 as D (5 bases). V gave up 2 bases and J gave up 1 base, with 8 bases separating them. Germline V gene data show CDR1 as MDHEN and CDR2 as SYDVKM. The CDR3 has 14 residues. In DNA form, the CDR3 reads TGTGCCAGCAGTTTAAGGACAAGGAACACTGAAGCTTTCTTT. This sequence encodes CASSLRTRNTEAFF.

CDR3 coding DNA: TGTGCCAGCAGTACAGGGGGCCCTGGGGCCAACGTCCTGACTTTC. Residues: CASSTGGPGANVLTF. The chain carries TRBV2 and TRBJ2-6; 9 positions agree with TRBD1. V was clipped by 5 bases and J by 2 bases; unmatched bases: 1. This CDR3 is built from 15 residues. Germline V gene lookup returns CDR1 SNHLY and CDR2 FYNNEI.

The V call is TRBV28, the J call TRBJ1-3, with D unresolved. The length of the CDR3 is 13 residues. V gave up 1 base and J gave up 4 bases, with 5 bases separating them. The germline CDR1 and CDR2 sequences are MDHEN and SYDVKM. CDR3 residues: CASSLFIGNTIYF. The CDR3, as DNA: TGTGCCAGCAGTTTATTTATCGGAAACACCATATATTTT.

This clonotype has ten or more counts. V and J are TRBV28 and TRBJ1-1; tentatively, D is TRBD1 (5 bases). Germline V CDR1 and CDR2: MDHEN, SYDVKM. This CDR3 region has 13 residues. Trimming left V 6 bases short and J 8 bases short, with 16 bases between. The CDR3 sequence: CASSTRVNGEAFF. The CDR3 DNA reads as TGTGCCAGCAGCACCAGGGTGAACGGGGAAGCTTTCTTT.

The rearrangement uses TRBV4-1 and TRBJ1-1; D ambiguous. CDR3 size: 12 residues. Trimming shortened V by 9 bases and J by 4 bases, and 12 bases separated the two germline ends. Germline CDR1 and CDR2: MGHRA and YSYEKL. The chain's CDR3 is CASVGGITEAFF. In nucleotides, the CDR3 is TGCGCCAGTGTGGGTGGTATCACTGAAGCTTTCTTT.

About this clonotype itself: This clone may be a read error of a much larger clone one base away. The chain carries TRBV24-1 and TRBJ2-1; perhaps D is TRBD1 or TRBD2 (6 bases each). V was shortened by 9 bases and J by 3 bases, with 17 bases between the two germline ends. Germline assignment: CDR1 KGHDR and CDR2 SFDVKD. There are 15 residues in the CDR3. CDR3 sequence reads: CATGVDGGRYNEQFF. CDR3 in DNA: TGTGCCACCGGAGTAGACGGGGGCCGCTACAATGAGCAGTTCTTC.

DNA for the CDR3: TGTGCCAGCTCACCAAGTCAGCAGAGCAATGAGCAGTTCTTC. Its translation is CASSPSQQSNEQFF. This chain links TRBV18 with TRBJ2-1, with D hard to call. Germline V gene data show CDR1 as KGHSH and CDR2 as LQKENI. CDR3 length: 14 residues. V lost 2 bases, J lost 6 bases, and 11 bases lay in between.

This clonotype was detected only a few times. V is TRBV6-1 and J is TRBJ1-5; TRBD1 agrees at 7 bases. After removal of 4 bases from V and 1 base from J, the junction contained 4 bases not matched to a gene. This CDR3 spans 15 amino acids. The germline gives CDR1 MNHNS, CDR2 SASEGT. The CDR3 DNA reads TGTGCCAGCAGTGTTGACAGGGCGAGCAATCAGCCCCAGCATTTT. It translates to CASSVDRASNQPQHF.

The chain recombines TRBV7-3 with TRBJ2-1; no reliable D call. This CDR3 has 13 amino acids. The V gene lost 3 bases and the J gene lost 9 bases, with 12 bases spanning the gap. Germline CDR1 and CDR2: SGHTA and FQGTGA. CDR3 in amino acids: CASSLTLNGEQFF. The CDR3 region has the DNA TGTGCCAGCAGCTTGACCCTAAACGGTGAGCAGTTCTTC. Full variable domain (rest looked up from reference TRBV7-3 and TRBJ2-1): GAGVSQTPSNKVTEKGKYVELRCDPISGHTALYWYRQSLGQGPEFLIYFQGTGAADDSGLPNDRFFAVRPEGSVSTLKIQRTERGDSAVYLCASSLTLNGEQFFGPGTRLTVL.

This clonotype was seen many times. The chain combines TRBV20-1 with TRBJ2-1, with D possibly matching TRBD2 (5 bases). From germline, CDR1 is DFQATT and CDR2 SNEGSKA (reference sequence). This CDR3 contains 14 residues. Trimming removed 0 bases at V and 6 bases at J, with 12 bases between. The CDR3 reads CSARDGVLLNEQFF. The CDR3, as DNA: TGCAGTGCTAGAGACGGGGTTCTTCTCAATGAGCAGTTCTTC.

The V call is TRBV7-9, the J call TRBJ2-1, with 10 bases that match TRBD2. Looked up from germline, CDR1 is SEHNR and CDR2 is FQNEAQ (reference sequence). The CDR3 runs to 15 residues. V was clipped by 9 bases and J by 6 bases; unmatched bases: 11. The CDR3 coding sequence is TGTGCCAGTAGTATTGGGGTAGCGGGAGGCAATGAGCAGTTCTTC. Its protein product is CASSIGVAGGNEQFF. Based on the CDR3 plus reference TRBV7-9 and TRBJ2-1, the full variable domain is DTGVSQNPRHKITKRGQNVTFRCDPISEHNRLYWYRQTLGQGPEFLTYFQNEAQLEKSRLLSDRFSAERPKGSFSTLEIQRTEQGDSAMYLCASSIGVAGGNEQFFGPGTRLTVL.